The rows below give T cell receptor beta chains drawn from one sample of a study of response to subunit inactivated influenza vaccine. MiXCR was run by TCRdb on the RT-PCR reads, yielding one entry per CDR3 protein. This table has roughly 700,000 distinct CDR3 sequences, approximately 15% appearing once. The sample was PBMCs from blood, taken roughly 2 weeks before vaccination. These receptors were taken from a man aged 45-60 years who received an inactivated influenza vaccine. Each CDR3 is given with its conserved first and last residue. A D gene is named only where the DNA matches it firmly. Clone size appears in some rows only: once, few, many, or a class for an expanded clone.

>-|TRBJ2-7|-|TRBV12-3/TRBV12-4
CASSFSGRSYEQYF
TGTGCCAGCAGTTTTTCAGGGAGGTCCTACGAGCAGTACTTC
>few|TRBJ1-5|-|TRBV15
CATSRDGRVGQPQHF
TGTGCCACCAGCAGAGATGGGAGGGTAGGTCAGCCCCAGCATTTT
>few|TRBJ1-2|-|TRBV6-5
CASGDTEYGYTF
TGTGCCAGCGGGGACACCGAATATGGCTACACCTTC
>many|TRBJ2-1|TRBD2|TRBV12-3/TRBV12-4
CASTPGLAGSYNEQFF
TGTGCCAGCACTCCGGGACTAGCGGGATCCTACAATGAGCAGTTCTTC
>many|TRBJ2-1|-|TRBV6-1
CASSSGTLYNEQFF
TGTGCCAGCAGCTCCGGGACACTTTACAATGAGCAGTTCTTC
>few|TRBJ2-1|TRBD2|TRBV29-1
CSVRLAEYNEQFF
TGCAGCGTTCGGCTAGCGGAGTACAATGAGCAGTTCTTC
>-|TRBJ1-6|TRBD1|TRBV6-2/TRBV6-3
CASSFRDRANSPLHF
TGTGCCAGCAGTTTTCGGGACAGGGCCAATTCACCCCTCCACTTT
>-|TRBJ2-3|TRBD2|TRBV3-1
CASSQVWGLATSTDTQYF
TGTGCCAGCAGCCAAGTTTGGGGACTAGCGACGAGCACAGATACGCAGTATTTT
>-|TRBJ2-3|TRBD2|TRBV6-2/TRBV6-3
CASRKLASGTDTQYF
TGTGCCAGCAGAAAACTAGCGTCGGGCACAGATACGCAGTATTTT
>few|TRBJ2-5|TRBD2|TRBV10-3
CAISELAGGGETQYF
TGTGCCATCAGTGAATTAGCGGGAGGAGGGGAGACCCAGTACTTC
>-|TRBJ2-1|TRBD1|TRBV6-2/TRBV6-3
CASGQVYNEQFF
TGTGCCAGCGGACAGGTGTACAATGAGCAGTTCTTC